This is a list of T cell receptor beta chains from one sample in a study of tumor and adjacent non-tumor tissue in lung cancer. TCRdb ran MiXCR on the multiplex PCR reads and lists one entry per CDR3 protein. The table shows 100,000 or so distinct CDR3 sequences, with roughly 60% occurring only once. The material sequenced was distant non-tumor lung tissue. The source of these receptors is a man aged 30-40 years with non-small cell lung cancer. The conserved cysteine and the conserved F or W are not part of the CDR3 here.

TRBV4-2,TRBJ2-2,VSSQHRGRNTGELF
TRBV5-1,TRBJ2-1,ASSPGLAGGNEQF
TRBV20-1,TRBJ2-7,NGRQTGGGYEQY
TRBV11-1,TRBJ2-5,ASSSGDRAQETQY
TRBV4-2,TRBJ2-6,ASSQTSGDRANVLT
TRBV29-1,TRBJ2-7,NVVWDISYERY
TRBV2,TRBJ2-1,ASSYATYNEQF
TRBV20-1,TRBJ2-1,NARDGDEQF
TRBV4-3,TRBJ2-1,ASSQDLVTAAGDEQF
TRBV4-2,TRBJ1-5,ASSQGYRGLNQPQH
TRBV5-1,TRBJ2-7,ASSLRLAGKHEQY
TRBV6-2/TRBV6-3,TRBJ1-5,AIRQGHQPQH
TRBV11-2,TRBJ2-1,ASSPQRRAYNEQF
TRBV20-1,TRBJ2-1,SPRDVLTYNEQF
TRBV4-2,TRBJ2-5,ASSHDWIYGLGGQETQY
TRBV6-5,TRBJ1-1,ASSYGSLNTEAF
TRBV12-3/TRBV12-4,TRBJ1-2,ASTPGQGYGYT
TRBV5-1,.,ASSRGQGTDTQH
TRBV11-1,TRBJ2-2,ASSPNTQGTGELF
TRBV11-2,TRBJ2-5,ASSRNQETQY